This T cell receptor (beta chain) appears in the sequencing data of a study of HIV-infected patients and healthy controls. This clonotype was counted at least ten times. The antigen remains unidentified. Germline trimming cut 5 bases from V and 7 bases from J; bases unmatched to any gene: 8. This CDR3 has 15 residues. Whole blood was used without fractionation, so all unsorted peripheral T cells were included. RNA came from around 2.3 ml of peripheral blood. Reverse transcription used roughly 480 ng RNA and constant-region primers for alpha and beta. Each of the alpha and beta chains got its own library through chain-specific third strand synthesis with indices. Each cDNA molecule was barcoded, and a single primer pair amplified each chain. TCRdb ran MiXCR on the 5' RACE reads and lists one entry per CDR3 protein. The table lists over 9,000 distinct CDR3 sequences, 8% to 9.5% of them singletons. Study-wide points: CMV-associated CDR3s mostly grew nonsignificantly during therapy, while HIV-associated CDR3s declined significantly.

Specimen: blood, collected before antiretroviral therapy. The chain is built from TRBV12-3 or TRBV12-4 and TRBJ2-1; 10 nucleotides match TRBD2. This sequence originates from an adult with HIV infection. The donor label of this sample is uncertain. CDR3 sequence reads: CASSLSLAGANEQFF. Written as DNA, the CDR3 is TGTGCCAGCAGTCTGAGCCTAGCGGGGGCTAATGAGCAGTTCTTC.